This T cell receptor beta chain derives from a study of blood T cell repertoires in COVID-19. How the authors handled the data: How many nucleated cells were present was estimated from reference gene primer amplification. The table came from immunoSEQ multiplex PCR; TCRdb's copy has only in-frame clones and leaves some out. V, J and clone size are taken as reported in that table, and D and trimming were inferred from the DNA itself. Counted here are approximately 350,000 clones, roughly 84% occurring once; the ten biggest clones make up around 3%. From germline, CDR1 is GTSNPN and CDR2 SVGIG (reference sequence). V shed 5 bases and J 3 bases; nucleotides not matched to a gene: 8. This CDR3 has 14 residues.

The chain links TRBV30 to TRBJ2-7; TRBD1 aligns across 9 bases. The specimen sequenced was PBMCs or T cells enriched from blood (not recorded which). This receptor was obtained from a woman aged 25-40 years who had recovered from COVID-19. DNA of the CDR3: TGTGCCTGGGCCCCGGGACAGGGTAACTACGAGCAGTACTTC. It yields the protein CAWAPGQGNYEQYF.